This TCR beta chain was captured in a study of neurological immune-mediated disorders. A note on this clonotype: Its cognate antigen is unknown. The junction differs from germline at one of its ends, possibly a read error.

General observations from the study: HTLV-1-associated myelopathy ranked highest for TCR clonal expansion and multiple sclerosis lowest, beneath healthy controls.

The CDR3 contains 15 residues. Germline assignment: CDR1 MGHRA and CDR2 YSYEKL. Sorted libraries were made with some 1 million CD4+ or CD8+ T cells. With 10-nucleotide random UMIs, 5'RACE was used to make the cDNA. TCRdb fed the 5' RACE reads into MiXCR, producing one record per CDR3 protein. In the table there are some 15,000 distinct CDR3 sequences, about 12% of which are singletons. Specimen: CD8+ T cells from blood. The chain has TRBV4-1 and TRBJ1-4, with 7 bases lining up with TRBD1. The receptor was isolated from a female donor with HTLV-1-associated myelopathy (HAM/TSP). CDR3 sequence: CARSQLGGQMEKLFF. The CDR3 nucleotides are TGCGCCAGAAGCCAACTAGGGGGACAGATGGAAAAACTGTTTTTT.